This T cell receptor (beta chain) was captured by sequencing in a study of blood T cell repertoires in COVID-19. The wider study: Samples representing acute and convalescent COVID-19 were sourced from the United States, Italy and Spain. Sources were T cells, B-cell-depleted T cells, or PBMCs; the material itself was cDNA or gDNA.

The CDR3 is 16 amino acids. Germline lookup yields CDR1 LGHDT and CDR2 YNNKEL (reference sequence). V was cut by 0 bases and J by 4 bases, with 14 bases left in between. Original methodology: Scientists estimated how many nucleated cells there were by amplifying reference gene primers. TCRdb's table, derived via immunoSEQ multiplex PCR, lists solely in-frame clones and lacks some. V and J calls and clone size are as listed in that table; D and trimming were resolved from the DNA. The table shows about 260,000 clones, with approximately 87% occurring only once. This sequence joins TRBV3-1 (or the pseudogene TRBV3-2) and TRBJ2-3, with D unclear. The clonotype originates from a man aged 55 to 70 who had recovered from COVID-19. Specimen: peripheral blood. DNA for the CDR3: TGTGCCAGCAGCCAAGACGGGTCACTCGGCTCAGATACGCAGTATTTT. Its translation is CASSQDGSLGSDTQYF.